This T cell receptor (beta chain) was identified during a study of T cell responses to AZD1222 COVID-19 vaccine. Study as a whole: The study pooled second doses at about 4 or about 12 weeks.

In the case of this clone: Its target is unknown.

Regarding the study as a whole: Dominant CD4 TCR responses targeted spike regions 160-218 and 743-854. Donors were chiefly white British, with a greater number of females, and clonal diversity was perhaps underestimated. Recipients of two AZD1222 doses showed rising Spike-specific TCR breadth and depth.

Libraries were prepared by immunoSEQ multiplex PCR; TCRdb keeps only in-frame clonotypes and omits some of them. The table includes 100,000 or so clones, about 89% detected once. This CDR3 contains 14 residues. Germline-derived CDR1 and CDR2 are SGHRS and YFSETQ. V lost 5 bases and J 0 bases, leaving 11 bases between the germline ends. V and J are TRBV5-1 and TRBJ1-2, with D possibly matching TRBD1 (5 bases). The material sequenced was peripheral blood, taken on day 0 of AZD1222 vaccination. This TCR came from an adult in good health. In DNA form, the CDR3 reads TGCGCCAGCAGGCAGGGCCCTACTAACTATGGCTACACCTTC. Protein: CASRQGPTNYGYTF.